A single sample gave rise to the 9 T cell receptor beta chains below, sequenced in a study of shared T cell receptors in the human thymus. Measured with immunoSEQ multiplex PCR; TCRdb has only the in-frame clones, and not every one. The sample lists hundreds of thousands of clones, around 78% occurring once. This sample also appeared in a second study, on human thymus T cells.

The sequencing input was thymocytes. The source of these receptors is a boy younger than two with a congenital heart defect.

The chain joins TRBV6-5 to TRBJ1-2; D is unresolved. This CDR3 comprises 15 residues. Trimming pared 7 bases from V and 4 bases from J, leaving 19 bases between. CDR1 and CDR2 from the germline V gene are MNHEY and SVGAGI. DNA for the CDR3: TGTGCCAGCACCCGGGGAGGGCCCAGCGGCTATGGCTACACCTTC. Protein product: CASTRGGPSGYGYTF.

The V and J genes are TRBV29-1 and TRBJ2-3, with TRBD2 matching 9 bases. This CDR3 is 16 amino acids long. With 6 bases clipped from V and 4 bases from J, the junction kept 14 bases outside the gene matches. The germline gives CDR1 SQVTM, CDR2 ANQGSEA. CDR3 amino acids: CSVAYDSGRGADTQYF. As DNA, the CDR3 is TGCAGCGTCGCTTACGATAGCGGGAGAGGTGCAGATACGCAGTATTTT.

The J gene is TRBJ1-4, the V gene TRBV27, with D maybe TRBD1 (6 bases). This CDR3 has 15 amino acids. The V and J ends lost 3 bases and 8 bases respectively, with 16 bases between them. The germline V gene encodes CDR1 MNHEY and CDR2 SMNVEV (reference sequence). The DNA of the CDR3 is TGTGCCAGCAGTTTGACAGGACGTTGCTGCGAAAAACTGTTTTTT. Protein sequence: CASSLTGRCCEKLFF.

This rearrangement joins TRBV18 to TRBJ1-4; no reliable D call. The CDR3 spans 16 residues. Per the germline V gene, CDR1 is KGHSH and CDR2 is LQKENI. Trimming took off 4 bases at V and 7 bases at J, with 19 bases between the two ends. In DNA form, the CDR3 reads TGTGCCAGCTCACTCCTCTTGGGGTCCGGAGGTGAAAAACTGTTTTTT. Translation gives CASSLLLGSGGEKLFF. The variable domain in full, with the rest retrieved from reference TRBV18 and TRBJ1-4, is NAGVMQNPRHLVRRRGQEARLRCSPMKGHSHVYWYRQLPEEGLKFMVYLQKENIIDESGMPKERFSAEFPKEGPSILRIQQVVRGDSAAYFCASSLLLGSGGEKLFFGSGTQLSVL.

A few counts support this clone. The chain carries TRBV2 and TRBJ2-5, with 8 bases matching TRBD1. The CDR3 has 15 amino acids. Looked up from germline, CDR1 is SNHLY and CDR2 is FYNNEI. The V segment lost 4 bases and the J segment 6 bases; nucleotides outside the gene matches: 10. The CDR3 here is CASSGTGKGRQTQYF. CDR3 in DNA: TGTGCCAGCAGTGGGACAGGGAAGGGTAGGCAGACCCAGTACTTC.

The genes are TRBV7-8 and TRBJ2-3; D is perhaps TRBD1 (6 bases). The germline CDR1 and CDR2 sequences are SGHVS and FQNEAQ. The V end lost 5 bases, the J end lost 10 bases, and 13 bases lay between the germline ends. CDR3 length equals 12 residues. DNA for the CDR3: TGTGCCAGCAGCCTAGAGGGGGACCCGCAGTATTTT. This codes for CASSLEGDPQYF.

This sequence joins TRBV11-2 and TRBJ1-5; D remains ambiguous. This CDR3 has 16 amino acids. Deletions cut 0 bases from V and 1 base from J, with 10 bases between. From germline, CDR1 is SGHAT and CDR2 FQNNGV. CDR3 sequence reads: CASSLEAEVSNQPQHF. The CDR3 DNA is TGTGCCAGCAGCTTAGAGGCAGAAGTCAGCAATCAGCCCCAGCATTTT.

The chain has TRBV5-1 and TRBJ1-1; a weak D match, TRBD1 (6 bases). The V end was cut by 0 bases, the J end by 2 bases, with 14 bases between. The CDR3 runs to 16 residues. Germline CDR1 reads SGHRS; CDR2 reads YFSETQ. CDR3 nucleotide sequence: TGCGCCAGCAGCTTGGAGGGACGGGGGGCAAACACTGAAGCTTTCTTT. Protein: CASSLEGRGANTEAFF. The full variable domain, completed using reference TRBV5-1 and TRBJ1-1, is KAGVTQTPRYLIKTRGQQVTLSCSPISGHRSVSWYQQTPGQGLQFLFEYFSETQRNKGNFPGRFSGRQFSNSRSEMNVSTLELGDSALYLCASSLEGRGANTEAFFGQGTRLTVV.

V usage is TRBV4-3 and J usage is TRBJ2-7; 8 nucleotides match TRBD2. Germline V gene lookup returns CDR1 LGHNA and CDR2 YSLEER. The CDR3 has 16 amino acids. V was pared by 1 base and J by 2 bases, with 7 bases of the junction left unmatched. The CDR3 region is CASSQASGSRTYEQYF. CDR3 DNA sequence: TGCGCCAGCAGCCAAGCGAGCGGGAGCCGAACCTACGAGCAGTACTTC.